This passage covers 31 T cell receptor beta chains from one sample sequenced in a study of shared clonotypes between healthy human individuals. Clones were sequenced by immunoSEQ multiplex PCR, and TCRdb holds only the in-frame ones, with some missing. The sample has millions of clones; around 95% are singletons. The sequencing sample was made of naive CD4+ T cells sorted from blood. Subset given: CD45RA+ positively selected. All receptors derive from a young man in good health.

The V gene is TRBV19, the J gene TRBJ2-6; unclear D gene. The V gene's germline CDR1 is LNHDA and CDR2 SQIVND (reference sequence). Trimming stripped 10 bases from V and 0 bases from J, with 7 bases between. The CDR3 covers 13 residues. The CDR3 reads CATTGSGANVLTF. As DNA, the CDR3 is TGTGCCACTACTGGCTCTGGGGCCAACGTCCTGACTTTC.

The count of this clone is one. The junction and the germline gene differ at one end; a read error may be behind it. The chain employs TRBV7-7 and TRBJ1-5, with D possibly matching TRBD1 (5 bases). CDR3 length equals 13 residues. Germline V gene data show CDR1 as SSHAT and CDR2 as FNYEAQ (reference sequence). The CDR3 DNA follows: TGTGCTAGCAGCTTAGGGGAGGGTCAGCCCCAGCATTTT. Translating it yields CASSLGEGQPQHF.

CDR3 sequence reads: CASSQSGPSYEQYF. CDR3 coding DNA: TGCGCCAGCAGTCAATCAGGACCATCCTACGAGCAGTACTTC. The chain is built from TRBV23-1 and TRBJ2-7; no reliable D call. TRBV23-1 is assigned to the ORF class and has an uncertain function. CDR3 length: 14 residues. V was cut by 0 bases and J by 1 base, with 7 bases left in between.

The table lists this clone with a count of one. The chain joins TRBV6-5 to TRBJ1-2; D is uncertain. V lost 4 bases to trimming and J lost 7 bases, with 10 bases between them. The CDR3 length is 12 residues. Germline values: CDR1 MNHEY, CDR2 SVGAGI. The DNA for the CDR3 is TGTGCCAGCAGTTCCCCTCTAGGTGGCTACACCTTC. This sequence encodes CASSSPLGGYTF.

CDR3 amino acids: CASSSPGRVHEQFF. CDR3 nucleotides: TGTGCCAGCAGTTCCCCCGGCAGGGTTCATGAGCAGTTCTTC. The V call is TRBV25-1, the J call TRBJ2-1; D is perhaps TRBD1 (5 bases). This CDR3 comprises 14 residues. The V gene's germline CDR1 is MGHDK and CDR2 SYGVNS. Trimming stripped 5 bases from V and 8 bases from J, with 16 bases between.

The chain joins TRBV6-1 to TRBJ1-2; 9 bases fit TRBD1. This CDR3 is 15 amino acids long. V shed 1 base, J shed 2 bases, and the junction held 2 bases outside the gene matches. CDR1 MNHNS and CDR2 SASEGT come from the germline V gene. The CDR3 here is CASSEGGTGNYGYTF. CDR3 in DNA: TGTGCCAGCAGTGAAGGAGGGACAGGGAACTATGGCTACACCTTC.

Here the CDR3 reads CASSQEPGLAGTYEQYF. CDR3 sequence (DNA): TGCGCCAGCAGCCAGGAACCGGGACTAGCGGGGACCTACGAGCAGTACTTC. V is TRBV4-3 and J is TRBJ2-7; 13 nucleotides align to TRBD2. V trimming: 3 bases; J trimming: 2 bases; junction bases outside the gene matches: 7. Germline V CDR1 and CDR2: LGHNA, YSLEER. The length of the CDR3 is 17 residues.

The table lists this clone with a count of one. The J gene is TRBJ2-2, the V gene TRBV6-5; TRBD2 matches at 8 bases. Trimming at V came to 6 bases and at J to 6 bases, leaving 6 bases not matched to a gene. Germline CDR1 and CDR2: MNHEY and SVGAGI. CDR3 size: 14 residues. The CDR3 bases are TGTGCCAGCAGACCGGGACTAGACCCCGGGGAGCTGTTTTTT. It encodes CASRPGLDPGELFF.

CDR3 bases: TGCGCCAGCAGCCAAGAGGGGGCGATCTCCTACGAGCAGTACTTC. Its translation is CASSQEGAISYEQYF. The chain joins TRBV4-1 to TRBJ2-7; weak D call: TRBD1 (6 bases). The CDR3 runs 15 residues. Germline V gene lookup returns CDR1 MGHRA and CDR2 YSYEKL. V was trimmed by 0 bases and J by 0 bases, leaving 9 bases between them.

CDR3 sequence (DNA): TGCGCCAGCATTCTAGGGTATGGAACCGGGGAGCTGTTTTTT. Its translation: CASILGYGTGELFF. This rearrangement joins TRBV5-1 to TRBJ2-2; no firm D call. CDR3 length: 14 amino acids. V was clipped by 6 bases and J by 5 bases, with 14 bases between them. Germline-derived CDR1 and CDR2 are SGHRS and YFSETQ. The full variable domain, rest sourced from reference TRBV5-1 and TRBJ2-2, is KAGVTQTPRYLIKTRGQQVTLSCSPISGHRSVSWYQQTPGQGLQFLFEYFSETQRNKGNFPGRFSGRQFSNSRSEMNVSTLELGDSALYLCASILGYGTGELFFGEGSRLTVL.

With respect to this clone: The same CDR3 arises from other DNA sequences in this sample as well. The chain couples TRBV18 to TRBJ2-2, with D unresolved. The CDR3 has 13 residues. V was cut by 3 bases and J by 2 bases, with 4 bases left in between. The germline V gene encodes CDR1 KGHSH and CDR2 LQKENI. In DNA, the CDR3 is TGTGCCAGCTCACCCTCCAACACCGGGGAGCTGTTTTTT. It is translated as CASSPSNTGELFF.

The CDR3 region is CASSLELQSSYEQYF. CDR3 nucleotides: TGTGCCAGCAGCTTAGAACTTCAGTCCTCCTACGAGCAGTACTTC. The chain uses TRBV7-2 and TRBJ2-7; D remains ambiguous. Trimming took 1 base from V and 0 from J, leaving 10 bases between them. Germline V CDR1 and CDR2: SGHTA, FQGNSA. The length of the CDR3 is 15 residues.

The chain recombines TRBV9 with TRBJ2-2, with D perhaps TRBD1 (6 bases). The V and J ends lost 3 bases and 0 bases respectively, with 9 bases between them. Per germline, CDR1 SGDLS and CDR2 YYNGEE. The CDR3 has 15 amino acids. The CDR3 DNA reads TGTGCCAGCAGCGAAGGGGGAGCGAACACCGGGGAGCTGTTTTTT. Residues: CASSEGGANTGELFF.

As for this clone: The same CDR3 is also encoded by other DNA sequences in this sample. The chain carries TRBV30 and TRBJ2-7; 7 bases fit TRBD1. V shed 2 bases, J shed 3 bases, and the junction held 7 bases outside the gene matches. The CDR3 length is 14 residues. Germline loops: CDR1 GTSNPN, CDR2 SVGIG (reference sequence). For the CDR3, the DNA is TGTGCCTGGAGTCCTGACAGGGTAAACTACGAGCAGTACTTC. This translates into CAWSPDRVNYEQYF. Filled out from reference TRBV30 and TRBJ2-7, the complete variable domain reads SQTIHQWPATLVQPVGSPLSLECTVEGTSNPNLYWYRQAAGRGLQLLFYSVGIGQISSEVPQNLSASRPQDRQFILSSKKLLLSDSGFYLCAWSPDRVNYEQYFGPGTRLTVT.

The chain uses TRBV10-3 and TRBJ2-2; TRBD1 matches at 7 bases. The junction had 5 bases not matched to a gene; V was cut back by 6 bases and J by 1 base. The CDR3 is 15 amino acids. CDR1 is ENHRY and CDR2 is SYGVKD in the germline V gene. The DNA for the CDR3 is TGTGCCATCAGAACAGGGGTATTGAACACCGGGGAGCTGTTTTTT. It is translated as CAIRTGVLNTGELFF.

In its sample, this clone was seen once. This sample includes further DNA sequences coding for the same CDR3. The V and J genes are TRBV6-6 and TRBJ1-3, with unresolved D. The V end lost 0 bases, the J end lost 0 bases, and 6 bases lay between the germline ends. Germline lookup yields CDR1 MNHNY and CDR2 SVGAGI (reference sequence). There are 15 residues in the CDR3. CDR3 in DNA: TGTGCCAGCAGTTACTCAGGCAGCTCTGGAAACACCATATATTTT. As protein: CASSYSGSSGNTIYF.

The table lists this clone with a count of one. The rearrangement uses TRBV15 and TRBJ2-7, with D perhaps matching TRBD2 (5 bases). CDR3 length: 15 residues. V lost 0 bases to trimming and J lost 6 bases, with 15 bases between them. The germline CDR1 and CDR2 sequences are LNHNV and YYDKDF (reference sequence). The CDR3 bases are TGTGCCACCAGCAGAGATGGTCGGGATTTTAGCGAGCAGTACTTC. It codes for CATSRDGRDFSEQYF.

The chain has TRBV30 and TRBJ2-7; perhaps D is TRBD1 or TRBD2 (6 bases each). Germline lookup yields CDR1 GTSNPN and CDR2 SVGIG (reference sequence). CDR3 length equals 13 residues. The CDR3 DNA reads as TGTGCGGGGGGCTACAATGCAGGCTACGAGCAGTACTTC. Translation gives CAGGYNAGYEQYF.

The chain is built from TRBV2 and TRBJ2-3; 8 bases align to TRBD1. Trimming cost V 4 bases and J 4 bases; bases outside gene matches: 4. Germline V gives CDR1 SNHLY, CDR2 FYNNEI. The CDR3 is 14 amino acids. CDR3: CASSASQGADTQYF. DNA of the CDR3: TGTGCCAGCAGTGCGTCACAGGGGGCAGATACGCAGTATTTT.

This chain joins TRBV5-1 and TRBJ1-3; the D is unclear. Trimming stripped 1 base from V and 4 bases from J, with 12 bases between. CDR3 length: 15 residues. Germline loops: CDR1 SGHRS, CDR2 YFSETQ. The CDR3 sequence: CASSLLPWAGNTIYF. The CDR3, as DNA: TGCGCCAGCAGCTTGCTCCCGTGGGCCGGAAACACCATATATTTT.

A remark on this clone: The identical CDR3 is also encoded by other nucleotide sequences in the sample. The chain's CDR3 is CASSLDRGPSYEQYF. In DNA, the CDR3 is TGTGCCAGCAGCTTAGACAGGGGGCCGTCCTACGAGCAGTACTTC. The rearrangement uses TRBV7-8 and TRBJ2-7, with 9 bases identical to TRBD1. The CDR3 has 15 amino acids. Germline assignment: CDR1 SGHVS and CDR2 FQNEAQ. J gave up 1 base and V 1 base, and 2 bases lay outside the gene matches.

The chain couples TRBV11-2 to TRBJ2-4; D is undetermined. The CDR3 consists of 11 residues. Trimming cost V 0 bases and J 8 bases, with 2 bases left between them. Germline V gene lookup returns CDR1 SGHAT and CDR2 FQNNGV. CDR3 coding DNA: TGTGCCAGCAGCTTAGAGGACATTCAGTACTTC. This encodes CASSLEDIQYF.

CDR3 sequence (DNA): TGTGCCAGCAGCAAGACAGGGGGCACCTACAATGAGCAGTTCTTC. Translated, it gives CASSKTGGTYNEQFF. This chain connects TRBV6-6 to TRBJ2-1; 10 nucleotides agree with TRBD1. V trimming: 6 bases; J trimming: 2 bases; junction bases outside the gene matches: 4. This CDR3 has 15 residues. CDR1 and CDR2 (germline): MNHNY, SVGAGI (reference sequence).

J is TRBJ2-5 and V is TRBV7-2; D perhaps matches TRBD1 (6 bases). Trimming left V 5 bases short and J 4 bases short, with 11 bases between. The CDR3 sequence is 13 residues long. Germline V gene data show CDR1 as SGHTA and CDR2 as FQGNSA. The DNA of the CDR3 is TGTGCCAGCAGCGTACAGGGTCCAGAGACCCAGTACTTC. This gives the protein CASSVQGPETQYF.

The gene calls are TRBV5-1 and TRBJ2-1; TRBD2 might be the D (6 bases). V was pared by 0 bases and J by 9 bases, with 19 bases between. The CDR3 is 16 amino acids. From germline, CDR1 is SGHRS and CDR2 YFSETQ. The CDR3 nucleotides read TGCGCCAGCAGCTTGGCTGAGACCACAATGGGGGGTGAGCAGTTCTTC. Protein: CASSLAETTMGGEQFF.

This chain joins TRBV30 and TRBJ1-5; no clear D gene. This CDR3 comprises 14 residues. The V end lost 0 bases, the J end lost 4 bases, and 10 bases lay between the germline ends. From germline, CDR1 is GTSNPN and CDR2 SVGIG (reference sequence). CDR3 residues: CAWSVRQFNQPQHF. DNA for the CDR3: TGTGCCTGGAGTGTACGGCAGTTTAATCAGCCCCAGCATTTT.

Details on this clone: The sample contains more than one DNA sequence encoding this CDR3. The rearrangement joins TRBV5-1 to TRBJ2-7; 8 bases are shared with TRBD1. The CDR3 sequence is 15 residues long. The V gene end was trimmed by 0 bases and the J gene end by 2 bases; junction bases not matched to a gene: 4. Germline lookup yields CDR1 SGHRS and CDR2 YFSETQ. The CDR3 spells CASSLGGTGTYEQYF. The CDR3 DNA sequence: TGCGCCAGCAGCTTGGGCGGGACAGGTACCTACGAGCAGTACTTC.

The chain recombines TRBV7-8 with TRBJ2-7; 10 positions match TRBD1. The CDR3 is made up of 14 amino acids. Germline V gene data show CDR1 as SGHVS and CDR2 as FQNEAQ. With 5 bases clipped from V and 3 bases from J, the junction kept 4 bases outside the gene matches. The CDR3 is CASSPRDRGYEQYF. The CDR3 DNA reads TGTGCCAGCAGCCCCCGGGACAGGGGCTACGAGCAGTACTTC.

V is TRBV6-5 and J is TRBJ2-3; D is ambiguous. V was clipped by 6 bases and J by 5 bases, with 6 bases between them. CDR1 and CDR2 from the germline V gene are MNHEY and SVGAGI. The CDR3 has 11 residues. The CDR3 DNA sequence: TGTGCCAGCAGCCGTCAAGATACGCAGTATTTT. Translation: CASSRQDTQYF.

The chain employs TRBV4-1 and TRBJ1-5; TRBD1 aligns across 7 bases. Germline V gene lookup returns CDR1 MGHRA and CDR2 YSYEKL. V shed 0 bases and J 3 bases; nucleotides not matched to a gene: 2. There are 15 residues in the CDR3. CDR3 DNA: TGCGCCAGCAGCCAAGACGGGACAGCCAATCAGCCCCAGCATTTT. Amino acids: CASSQDGTANQPQHF.

This clone has a single count. The chain combines TRBV7-2 with TRBJ2-7; the match to TRBD2 covers 12 bases. Germline CDR1 and CDR2: SGHTA and FQGNSA. The CDR3 spans 17 residues. V lost 5 bases to trimming and J lost 3 bases; unmatched junction nucleotides: 11. CDR3 region: CASSVTSGSKLLYEQYF. The DNA of the CDR3 is TGTGCCAGCAGCGTGACTAGCGGGAGTAAGCTCCTCTACGAGCAGTACTTC. Full variable domain (rest looked up from reference TRBV7-2 and TRBJ2-7): GAGVSQSPSNKVTEKGKDVELRCDPISGHTALYWYRQSLGQGLEFLIYFQGNSAPDKSGLPSDRFSAERTGGSVSTLTIQRTQQEDSAVYLCASSVTSGSKLLYEQYFGPGTRLTVT.